The clone carrying this T cell receptor beta chain showed up many times. What it recognizes is unknown. Each cDNA molecule carried a unique molecular identifier. TCRdb reanalysed the 5' RACE reads using MiXCR and keeps one entry per CDR3 protein. The data show fewer than 40,000 distinct CDR3 sequences, roughly 5.7% seen once. Trimming removed 3 bases from V and 5 bases from J, with 16 bases in between. Germline assignment: CDR1 SQVTM and CDR2 ANQGSEA. CDR3 size: 14 residues. The data derive from a study of early T cells in non-severe SARS-CoV-2 infection. Broader study findings: VDJdb-based matching was biased toward anti-spike CD8 responses and missed private and CD4 specificities.

This clonotype was sampled from an adult who was a healthcare worker with PCR-confirmed SARS-CoV-2 infection or an uninfected control (not recorded which). The chain combines TRBV29-1 with TRBJ2-5, with D possibly being TRBD2 (7 bases). The sample consisted of whole blood. The CDR3 sequence is CSVDGAGAWETQYF. For the CDR3, the DNA is TGCAGCGTTGACGGGGCGGGGGCCTGGGAGACCCAGTACTTC.